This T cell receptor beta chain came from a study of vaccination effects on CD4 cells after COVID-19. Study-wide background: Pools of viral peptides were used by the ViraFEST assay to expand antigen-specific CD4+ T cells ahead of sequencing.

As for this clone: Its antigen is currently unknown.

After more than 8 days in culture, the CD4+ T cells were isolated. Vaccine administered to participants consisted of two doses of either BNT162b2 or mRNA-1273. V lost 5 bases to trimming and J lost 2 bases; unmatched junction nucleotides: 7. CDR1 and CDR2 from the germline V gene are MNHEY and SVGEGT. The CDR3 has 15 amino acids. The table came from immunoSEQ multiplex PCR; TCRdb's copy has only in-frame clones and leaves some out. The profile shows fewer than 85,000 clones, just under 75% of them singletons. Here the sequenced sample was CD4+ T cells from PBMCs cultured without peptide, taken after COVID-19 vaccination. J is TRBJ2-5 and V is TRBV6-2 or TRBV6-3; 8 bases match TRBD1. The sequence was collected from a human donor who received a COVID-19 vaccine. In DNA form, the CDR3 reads TGTGCCAGCAGTGGTTGGACAGGGCGTCAAGAGACCCAGTACTTC. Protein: CASSGWTGRQETQYF.